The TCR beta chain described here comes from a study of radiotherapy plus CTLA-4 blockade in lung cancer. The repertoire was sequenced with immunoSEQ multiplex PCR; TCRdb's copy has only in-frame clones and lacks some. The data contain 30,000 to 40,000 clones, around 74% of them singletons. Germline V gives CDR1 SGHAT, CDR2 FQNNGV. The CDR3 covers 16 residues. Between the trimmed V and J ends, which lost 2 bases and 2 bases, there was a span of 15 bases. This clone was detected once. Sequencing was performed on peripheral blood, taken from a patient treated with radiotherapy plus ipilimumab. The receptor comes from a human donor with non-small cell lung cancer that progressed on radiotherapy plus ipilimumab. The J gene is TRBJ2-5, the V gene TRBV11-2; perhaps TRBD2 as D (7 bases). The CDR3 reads CASSLLRGGPQETQYF. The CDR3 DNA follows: TGTGCCAGCAGCTTATTGAGGGGGGGCCCTCAAGAGACCCAGTACTTC.